The rows below give T cell receptor beta chains drawn from one sample of a study of OX40 agonist ivuxolimab in advanced cancers. Profiled with immunoSEQ multiplex PCR; TCRdb holds only in-frame clones, not every one. The table shows about 35,000 clones, with roughly 90% occurring only once. This sample comprised CD4+ or CD8+ T cells sorted from blood, obtained in a trial of the OX40 agonist ivuxolimab. Every receptor here comes from an adult with an advanced solid tumor such as melanoma, head and neck, liver or kidney cancer. Both conserved end residues are part of each CDR3. A D gene is named only where the DNA matches it firmly. The listing skips clone size in some rows; elsewhere it reads once, few, many or a size class.

>TRBJ2-5|once|12|TRBV6-5|-
TGTGCCAGCAGTTACGGGGGGGAGACCCAGTACTTC
CASSYGGETQYF
>TRBJ2-5|medium-sized|16|TRBV28|TRBD2
TGTGCCAGCAGTCCTTTACTAGCGGGAGTTCAAGAGACCCAGTACTTC
CASSPLLAGVQETQYF
>TRBJ1-5|-|16|TRBV5-6|-
TGTGCCAGCAGCTACTGGGGGGCAGATGGCAATCAGCCCCAGCATTTT
CASSYWGADGNQPQHF
>TRBJ2-7|-|15|TRBV5-6|TRBD1
TGTGCCAGCAGCTTGGCCGGACAGGGGGGAAACGAGCAGTACTTC
CASSLAGQGGNEQYF
>TRBJ2-2|-|14|TRBV30|TRBD2
TGTGCCTGGGTGCGGGAGGGCGACACCGGGGAGCTGTTTTTT
CAWVREGDTGELFF
>TRBJ2-5|-|14|TRBV6-6|-
TGTGCCAGCAGTGATGGCCCCCCCTATGCGACCCAGTACTTC
CASSDGPPYATQYF
>TRBJ2-7|-|19|TRBV11-3|-
TGTGCCAGCAGCTTAATCCCCCCGGACGCCTGGCCGCCCTCCTACGAGCAGTACTTC
CASSLIPPDAWPPSYEQYF
>TRBJ2-7|medium-sized|11|TRBV11-2|-
TGTGCCAGCAGCTTCCGGGACTTTTTGTACTTC
CASSFRDFLYF
>TRBJ2-7|-|15|TRBV11-2|-
TGTGCCAGCAGCTTAGAAAGCGGGTCGAACTACGAGCAGTACTTC
CASSLESGSNYEQYF
>TRBJ2-6|-|19|TRBV5-1|-
TGCGCCAGCAGCCAACGTCGGTCGACTCCTAGGTACGGGGCCAACGTCCTGACTTTC
CASSQRRSTPRYGANVLTF
>TRBJ2-7|few|14|TRBV4-2|TRBD1
TGTGCCAGCAGCCCTAGGACAGGGACCTACGAGCAGTACTTC
CASSPRTGTYEQYF
>TRBJ2-5|-|15|TRBV9|TRBD1
TGTGCCAGCAGCGTAGGGACAGGGGATCAAGAGACCCAGTACTTC
CASSVGTGDQETQYF
>TRBJ2-2|-|14|TRBV5-1|-
TGCGCCAGCAGCGAACTTAGTTACACCGGGGAGCTGTTTTTT
CASSELSYTGELFF
>TRBJ2-7|once|14|TRBV19|TRBD2
TGTGCCAGTAGTATAGCAGCGGGAGGCTACGAGCAGTACTTC
CASSIAAGGYEQYF
>TRBJ2-2|-|11|TRBV29-1|-
TGCTTCTACCTCTTATCCGGGGAGCTGTTTTTT
CFYLLSGELFF
>TRBJ1-4|-|12|TRBV7-9|-
TGTGCCAGCAGTCCCGGGGAGCCCTTGGTGTTTTTT
CASSPGEPLVFF
>TRBJ2-7|-|14|TRBV4-1|TRBD1
TGCGCCAGCAGCCCTTCGACAGGGTCCTACGAGCAGTACTTC
CASSPSTGSYEQYF
>TRBJ2-7|-|17|TRBV7-8|-
TGTGCCAGCAGCTTGGGTGTTTTGTGGGGGGCAAAGTACGAGCAGTACTTC
CASSLGVLWGAKYEQYF
>TRBJ1-2|-|14|TRBV28|-
TGTGCCAGCAGTTCGGGGGGCCCCCACTATGGCTACACCTTC
CASSSGGPHYGYTF
>TRBJ2-1|-|16|TRBV14|-
TGTGCCAGCAGCCAAGGCCAAGGTTTAGGCTACAATGAGCAGTTCTTC
CASSQGQGLGYNEQFF
>TRBJ2-7|-|13|TRBV6-5|-
TGTGCCAGCAGCCCTACCCTGAGTGGCGAGCAGTACTTC
CASSPTLSGEQYF
>TRBJ2-7|-|12|TRBV27|-
TGTGCCAGCAGTTTGCCGCCCCTAGAGCAGTACTTC
CASSLPPLEQYF
>TRBJ1-1|-|12|TRBV30|-
TGTGCCTGGAGTGATTACTACACTGAAGCTTTCTTT
CAWSDYYTEAFF
>TRBJ2-5|-|14|TRBV5-1|-
TGCGCCAGCAGTAGATTGGGGTCCGGGGAGACCCAGTACTTC
CASSRLGSGETQYF
>TRBJ2-7|-|12|TRBV5-1|-
TGCGCCAGCAGCTTGGAGGGGGGGGAGCAGTACTTC
CASSLEGGEQYF
>TRBJ2-3|-|16|TRBV4-1|-
TGCGCCAGCAGCCAACTACGGCTAGTAGGCACAGATACGCAGTATTTT
CASSQLRLVGTDTQYF
>TRBJ1-2|-|14|TRBV30|TRBD1
TGTGCCTGGAGTGGGACAGGGCTGCGATATGGCTACACCTTC
CAWSGTGLRYGYTF
>TRBJ2-7|once|14|TRBV6-1|TRBD1
TGTGCCAGCAGTGAAACAGGGGGCACCTACGAGCAGTACTTC
CASSETGGTYEQYF
>TRBJ1-2|-|15|TRBV7-9|TRBD1
TGTGCCAGCAGCCCCTTGGGACAGGGGGCCCGTGGCTACACCTTC
CASSPLGQGARGYTF
>TRBJ1-2|-|14|TRBV25-1|-
TGTGCCAGCAGTGATGATCGTTTGGGAGATGGCTACACCTTC
CASSDDRLGDGYTF
>TRBJ2-5|-|13|TRBV13|-
TGTGCCAGCAGCGTGGGACGGCAAGAGACCCAGTACTTC
CASSVGRQETQYF
>TRBJ1-5|-|14|TRBV7-8|-
TGTGCCAGCAGCCGCAGGGGTGGCAATCAGCCCCAGCATTTT
CASSRRGGNQPQHF
>TRBJ2-7|-|14|TRBV6-5|-
TGTGCCAGCAGTGACAGAACTACAAGCTACGAGCAGTACTTC
CASSDRTTSYEQYF
>TRBJ2-1|-|15|TRBV27|-
TGTGCCAGCAGGGGGGGACTGAGCTTTCAGAGGGAGCAGTTCTTC
CASRGGLSFQREQFF
>TRBJ2-5|once|15|TRBV30|-
TGTGCCTGGAGTGTACTGGGGGAGGCAGGGGAGACCCAGTACTTC
CAWSVLGEAGETQYF
>TRBJ2-1|-|13|TRBV11-2|-
TGTGCCAGCAGCTTATCTGGATGGGGGGAGCAGTTCTTC
CASSLSGWGEQFF
>TRBJ2-7|-|12|TRBV29-1|-
TGCAGCGTTTTACTTGACAACTACGAGCAGTACTTC
CSVLLDNYEQYF
>TRBJ1-5|-|19|TRBV28|TRBD1
TGTGCCAGCAGTTTAACCGGGCCAGGGGGCTTGGGTAGCAATCAGCCCCAGCATTTT
CASSLTGPGGLGSNQPQHF
>TRBJ2-7|-|15|TRBV4-2|TRBD1
TGTGCCAGCAGCCAAGAGGGACAGGGGGCGGCCGAGCAGTACTTC
CASSQEGQGAAEQYF
>TRBJ1-4|-|15|TRBV30|-
TGTGCCTGGAGCCCAGGGCGTGCAACTAATGAAAAACTGTTTTTT
CAWSPGRATNEKLFF
>TRBJ2-7|-|13|TRBV11-2|-
TGTGCCAGCAGCTTAGTGGCAGGTTACGAGCAGTACTTC
CASSLVAGYEQYF